This T cell receptor (beta chain) was found in a study of radiotherapy plus CTLA-4 blockade in lung cancer. Those with chemo-refractory metastatic non-small-cell lung cancer were treated with focal radiation combined with CTLA-4 blockade using ipilimumab. Concerning this clone itself: The target antigen is unknown.

Clones were sequenced by immunoSEQ multiplex PCR, and TCRdb holds only the in-frame ones, with some missing. The sample holds about 60,000 clones, less than 75% seen once. Broader study findings: Once radiotherapy plus ipilimumab had been given, TCR clones derived from tumor expanded in blood.

Per the germline V gene, CDR1 is MNHEY and CDR2 is SMNVEV (reference sequence). The CDR3 sequence is 14 residues long. The germline V and J ends were trimmed by 8 bases and 0 bases, with 11 bases remaining between them. This rearrangement joins TRBV27 to TRBJ2-1; D uncertain. The sample was peripheral blood, taken from a patient treated with radiotherapy plus ipilimumab. The TCR was taken from a human donor with non-small cell lung cancer whose response to radiotherapy plus ipilimumab could not be evaluated. The CDR3 loop is CASGNRNSYNEQFF. The CDR3 DNA sequence: TGTGCCAGCGGAAACAGAAACTCCTACAATGAGCAGTTCTTC.